This T cell receptor (beta chain) was documented in a study of human T cells and chemical hapten exposure. This clonotype was seen a few times. Time point described: pre-sensitization, week 0. Treatment: therapeutic diphenylcyclopropenone sensitization with weekly scalp DPC. CDR1 and CDR2 (germline): SQVTM, ANQGSEA. The trim removed 7 bases at V and 3 bases at J, leaving 7 bases unmatched. CDR3 length: 13 amino acids. One entry per CDR3 protein, called by TCRdb with MiXCR from the RACE reads. This repertoire shows around 350,000 distinct CDR3 sequences, 4.5% to 5.5% found once; its top ten account for about 8.2%.

The sequence was obtained from a woman under 30 with alopecia areata. Some clones in this sample may be carry-over from other donors' samples. This sample comprised whole blood, obtained in connection with sensitization to the hapten diphenylcyclopropenone (DPC). The chain is built from TRBV29-1 and TRBJ1-2; 8 bases match TRBD1. In nucleotides, the CDR3 is TGCAGCGCCGGACAGGGTATCGACTATGGCTACACCTTC. Amino acids: CSAGQGIDYGYTF.